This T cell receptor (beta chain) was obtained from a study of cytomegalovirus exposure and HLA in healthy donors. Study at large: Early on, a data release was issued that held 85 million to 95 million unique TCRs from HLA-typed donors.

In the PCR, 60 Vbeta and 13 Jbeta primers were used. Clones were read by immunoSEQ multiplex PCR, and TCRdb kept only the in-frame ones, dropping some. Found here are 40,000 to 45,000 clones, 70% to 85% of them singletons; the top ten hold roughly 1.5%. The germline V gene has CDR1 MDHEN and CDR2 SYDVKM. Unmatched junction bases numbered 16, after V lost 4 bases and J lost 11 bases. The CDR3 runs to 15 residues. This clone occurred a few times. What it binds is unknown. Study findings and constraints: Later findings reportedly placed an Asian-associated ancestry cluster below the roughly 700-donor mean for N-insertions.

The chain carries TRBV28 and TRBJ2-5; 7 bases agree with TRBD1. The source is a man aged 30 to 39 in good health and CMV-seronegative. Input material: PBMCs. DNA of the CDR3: TGTGCCAGCAGTTCATATCCCGACAGGGCGAGGGAGCAGTACTTC. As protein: CASSSYPDRAREQYF.